The TCR beta chain under discussion was sequenced for a study of response to subunit inactivated influenza vaccine. Findings of the study overall: Authors suggested few new T cells are recruited by each seasonal influenza vaccination.

Via MiXCR, TCRdb re-called the RT-PCR reads, giving one row per CDR3 protein. The sample yields a few hundred thousand distinct CDR3 sequences, less than 25% seen once. In its sample, this clonotype was seen a few times. Its antigen is not identified. Material: PBMCs from blood, obtained approximately 20 months after vaccination. This sequence was found in a man between 45 and 75 years old who received an inactivated influenza vaccine.

This CDR3 is CASSDSIRETQYF. In nucleotides, the CDR3 is TGTGCCAGCAGTGACAGTATTCGGGAGACCCAGTACTTC. J is TRBJ2-5 and V is TRBV12-3 or TRBV12-4, with D perhaps TRBD1 (5 bases). The CDR3 runs to 13 residues. Trimming pared 5 bases from V and 5 bases from J, leaving 12 bases between.